The 26 T cell receptor beta chains listed next were all sequenced from one sample in a study of tumor-infiltrating lymphocytes in primary liver carcinoma. RNA isolated from unsorted whole blood supplied the blood RNA, with germline DNA also extracted. Total RNA (around 500 ng) served as template for TCR beta cDNA synthesis primed by a constant-region primer. Three nested multiplex PCR rounds of slightly modified ARM-PCR generated TCR beta libraries. In the first two PCR rounds, TRBV1-TRBV30 forward primers were paired with a C-beta reverse primer, and each round lasted roughly 10 cycles. TCRdb passed the multiplex PCR reads through MiXCR, listing each CDR3 protein once. The sample includes about 310,000 distinct CDR3 sequences, approximately 58% of them seen just once. The sequencing sample was made of peripheral blood. These receptors all come from a woman in her 30s with primary liver carcinoma and hepatitis B virus infection.

A word on this clonotype: This may arise from a read error, as a much more abundant clone is one base away. The V and J genes are TRBV12-3 or TRBV12-4 and TRBJ1-6, with D tentatively TRBD1 (5 bases). The CDR3 has 14 residues. V was shortened by 3 bases and J by 11 bases, with 14 bases between the two germline ends. The CDR3 region has the DNA TGTGCCAGCAGTTTTTCCAGGGCAAATCCACCCCTCCACTTT. Its translation: CASSFSRANPPLHF.

The chain uses TRBV2 and TRBJ2-3; D possibly corresponds to TRBD1 (5 bases). This CDR3 has 16 residues. V shed 8 bases and J shed 1 base, with 19 bases lying between them. Germline CDR1 and CDR2: SNHLY and FYNNEI. CDR3 in DNA: TGTGCCAGCGGAAGTACCTCAGGGTTGGGCACAGATACGCAGTATTTT. This translates into CASGSTSGLGTDTQYF.

As DNA, the CDR3 is TGCGCCAGCAGTGAGGATGCCGCCTTCCTAGCGGGAGGGCCCAGGACCCAGTACTTC. Its translation: CASSEDAAFLAGGPRTQYF. This rearrangement joins TRBV10-2 to TRBJ2-5; 12 bases are shared with TRBD2. The germline V gene has CDR1 WSHSY and CDR2 SAAADI. This CDR3 contains 19 residues. The V and J ends lost 2 bases and 7 bases, in that order; junction bases with no gene match: 17.

The chain links TRBV6-5 to TRBJ2-7; 7 nucleotides agree with TRBD1. The CDR3 totals 14 residues. V lost 6 bases and J lost 4; bases outside the gene matches: 9. Looked up from germline, CDR1 is MNHEY and CDR2 is SVGAGI. CDR3 sequence reads: CASSYEGQRYEQYF. The CDR3 DNA reads TGTGCCAGCAGCTACGAGGGACAGAGGTACGAGCAGTACTTC.

This clonotype was counted at least ten times. CDR3 protein: CSVVAGGRTDTQYF. CDR3 DNA: TGCAGCGTTGTAGCGGGCGGACGGACAGATACGCAGTATTTT. The rearrangement uses TRBV29-1 and TRBJ2-3, with 7 positions matching TRBD2. Germline CDR1 and CDR2: SQVTM and ANQGSEA. The length of the CDR3 is 14 residues. The junction had 7 bases not matched to a gene; V was cut back by 4 bases and J by 3 bases.

This clonotype has only one observation. The chain carries TRBV6-5 and TRBJ1-1, with D possibly TRBD1 on 6 matching bases. Trimming shortened V by 8 bases and J by 1 base, and 17 bases separated the two germline ends. This CDR3 spans 15 amino acids. Germline V lookup: CDR1 MNHEY, CDR2 SVGAGI. The CDR3 DNA follows: TGTGCCAGCTTATGGGGTGGGGGCAAGAACACTGAAGCTTTCTTT. Amino acid sequence: CASLWGGGKNTEAFF.

In DNA, the CDR3 is TGTGCCAGCAGTTTGGTGGGGATCTCCTACAATGAGCAGTTCTTC. Translating it yields CASSLVGISYNEQFF. The J gene is TRBJ2-1, the V gene TRBV6-2 or TRBV6-3; D uncertain. The V end lost 4 bases, the J end lost 0 bases, and 10 bases lay between the germline ends. CDR3 length: 15 residues. Germline V gene sequence: CDR1 MNHEY, CDR2 SVGEGT.

Note on this clonotype: A much larger clone sits a single nucleotide away, making a read error possible. This rearrangement joins TRBV29-1 to TRBJ2-5, with TRBD1 matching 10 bases. The CDR3 consists of 14 residues. Looked up from germline, CDR1 is SQVTM and CDR2 is ANQGSEA. The CDR3 nucleotides read TGCAGCGTTGACGGGACAGGGGATCAAGAGACCCAGCACTTC. It yields the protein CSVDGTGDQETQHF.

Comment on this clonotype: A read error may explain this, as a much larger clone is one base away. The J gene is TRBJ2-2, the V gene TRBV12-3 or TRBV12-4, with a tentative D call TRBD1 (5 bases). The CDR3 length is 11 residues. Trimming stripped 11 bases from V and 7 bases from J, with 11 bases between. CDR3 amino acids: CAWKGVGELFF. For the CDR3, the DNA is TGTGCCTGGAAAGGGGTCGGGGAGCTGTTTTTT.

This clonotype was picked up many times. The CDR3 does not close with the conserved phenylalanine or tryptophan, likely indicating a read error. The chain employs TRBV11-2 and TRBJ2-5; 8 bases are shared with TRBD1. V was clipped by 5 bases and J by 4 bases; unmatched bases: 9. The germline CDR1 and CDR2 sequences are SGHAT and FQNNGV. The CDR3 loop spans 15 amino acids. CDR3 in DNA: TGTGCCAGCAGCAGGGGACAGGCAAAGAGAGAGACCCAGTACCTC. Amino acid sequence: CASSRGQAKRETQYL.

This clonotype was seen a handful of times. V and J are TRBV9 and TRBJ1-3; D uncertain. Germline-derived CDR1 and CDR2 are SGDLS and YYNGEE. The CDR3 is 13 amino acids. V shed 4 bases and J shed 3 bases, with 8 bases lying between them. CDR3 amino acids: CASSRGGGNTIYF. As DNA, the CDR3 is TGTGCCAGCAGCCGGGGAGGTGGAAACACCATATATTTT.

This clonotype was detected only once. This rearrangement joins TRBV11-2 to TRBJ2-1; 10 bases are shared with TRBD2. The CDR3 length is 16 residues. The J segment lost 9 bases and the V segment lost 1 base, leaving 9 bases of the junction unmatched. Germline-derived CDR1 and CDR2 are SGHAT and FQNNGV. CDR3 region: CASSLALAGAPSEQFF. CDR3 coding DNA: TGTGCCAGCAGCTTAGCGCTAGCGGGAGCCCCGAGTGAGCAGTTCTTC. Combining the CDR3 with reference TRBV11-2 and TRBJ2-1 gives the whole variable domain EAGVAQSPRYKIIEKRQSVAFWCNPISGHATLYWYQQILGQGPKLLIQFQNNGVVDDSQLPKDRFSAERLKGVDSTLKIQPAKLEDSAVYLCASSLALAGAPSEQFFGPGTRLTVL.

This clonotype was seen many times. The chain employs TRBV11-3 and TRBJ2-1, with D unresolved. The CDR3 consists of 17 residues. Germline V gene lookup returns CDR1 SGHNT and CDR2 YENEEA. V lost 1 base and J lost 12, with 25 bases in between. This chain's CDR3 is CASSLGQDLRGRVLQFF. The DNA for the CDR3 is TGTGCCAGCAGCTTAGGACAAGACTTACGTGGCCGGGTTCTGCAGTTCTTC.

Ten or more counts support this clonotype. The rearrangement joins TRBV11-2 to TRBJ1-4, with no clear D. V lost 4 bases and J lost 7, with 16 bases in between. Germline-derived CDR1 and CDR2 are SGHAT and FQNNGV. CDR3 size: 15 residues. The DNA for the CDR3 is TGTGCCAGCAGCTCTTCTTGGGAATACGGTGAAAAACTGTTTTTT. As protein: CASSSSWEYGEKLFF.

At least ten counts were recorded for this clonotype. The V call is TRBV29-1, the J call TRBJ1-3; D remains ambiguous. Germline CDR1 SQVTM, CDR2 ANQGSEA. V was trimmed by 6 bases and J by 0 bases, leaving 12 bases between them. The CDR3 is made up of 14 amino acids. CDR3 in DNA: TGCAGCGTCCTGGACTTGAGCTCTGGAAACACCATATATTTT. This codes for CSVLDLSSGNTIYF.

The V gene is TRBV7-9, the J gene TRBJ2-1, with 10 bases fitting TRBD1. Germline CDR1 reads SEHNR; CDR2 reads FQNEAQ (reference sequence). V lost 5 bases to trimming and J lost 2 bases; unmatched junction nucleotides: 3. CDR3 size: 15 residues. CDR3 in amino acids: CASSRGTGAYNEQFF. Here the CDR3 DNA reads TGTGCCAGCAGCCGTGGGACAGGGGCCTACAATGAGCAGTTCTTC.

This clonotype was found a few times. The chain couples TRBV6-5 to TRBJ2-5; 8 bases agree with TRBD1. Germline CDR1 reads MNHEY; CDR2 reads SVGAGI. The V and J ends lost 5 bases and 5 bases, in that order; junction bases with no gene match: 13. The CDR3 is 16 amino acids. The chain's CDR3 is CASSTGTGLSGETQYF. Here the CDR3 DNA reads TGTGCCAGCAGTACGGGGACAGGCCTAAGTGGGGAGACCCAGTACTTC.

The V call is TRBV11-2, the J call TRBJ2-3; D unresolved. The length of the CDR3 is 12 residues. Germline CDR1 and CDR2: SGHAT and FQNNGV. Trimming took 7 bases from V and 3 from J, leaving 8 bases between them. The CDR3, as DNA: TGTGCCAGCAACTTTCGGACAGATACGCAGTATTTT. Protein product: CASNFRTDTQYF.

This clonotype was counted at least ten times. This chain connects TRBV7-8 to TRBJ1-4; D call uncertain. The germline V gene has CDR1 SGHVS and CDR2 FQNEAQ. The CDR3 runs to 12 residues. The ends were cut back, 5 bases at V and 10 bases at J, with 11 bases in the middle. Here the CDR3 DNA reads TGTGCCAGCAGCCCATATAAGGGAAAACTGTTTTTT. It translates to CASSPYKGKLFF.

Remarks on this clonotype: This may be a read error, as it is one base from a much larger clone. Written as DNA, the CDR3 is TGTGTCAGCAGTTTAACAGGGGCGCGCACCGGGGAGCTGTTTTTT. Its translation is CVSSLTGARTGELFF. The V gene is TRBV12-3 or TRBV12-4, the J gene TRBJ2-2, with 7 bases lining up with TRBD1. The CDR3 totals 15 residues.

Points on this clonotype: A much larger clone lies a single base off, so this may be a read error. The chain employs TRBV12-3 or TRBV12-4 and TRBJ2-3; tentative D call: TRBD1 (6 bases). The CDR3 has 15 amino acids. The CDR3 coding sequence is TGTGTCAGCAGTCGAGGACAGACGAGCACAGATACGCAGTATTTT. Protein: CVSSRGQTSTDTQYF.

The V and J genes are TRBV18 and TRBJ1-4; D is ambiguous. CDR3 length: 15 residues. Germline CDR1 and CDR2: KGHSH and LQKENI. Trimming shortened V by 6 bases and J by 5 bases, and 16 bases separated the two germline ends. The CDR3 DNA reads as TGTGCCAGCTCTCCCCTCGCAGCTGCGAATGAAAAACTGTTTTTT. Residues: CASSPLAAANEKLFF.

Only one count was recorded for this clonotype. A junction boundary mismatches the germline segment, possibly from a read error. The chain carries TRBV6-2 or TRBV6-3 and TRBJ2-7; possibly TRBD2 for D (5 bases). This CDR3 comprises 16 residues. The germline CDR1 and CDR2 sequences are MNHEY and SVGEGT. This CDR3 reads CAGSPQDFFAGHEQYF. The CDR3 DNA is TGTGCCGGCAGTCCTCAGGACTTCTTCGCGGGCCACGAGCAGTACTTC.

As for this clonotype: The conserved closing phenylalanine or tryptophan is absent in this CDR3, likely reflecting a read error. V is TRBV5-1 and J is TRBJ2-2; weak D call: TRBD1 (6 bases). There are 16 residues in the CDR3. The V end was cut by 4 bases, the J end by 3 bases, with 16 bases between. Germline V gene lookup returns CDR1 SGHRS and CDR2 YFSETQ. The CDR3 DNA follows: TGCGCCAGCAGCCTGGACCCGACAGGAGACACCGGGGAGCTGTTTCTT. Residues: CASSLDPTGDTGELFL.

This clonotype was counted a single time. The gene calls are TRBV11-2 and TRBJ2-7; D remains unclear. Germline assignment: CDR1 SGHAT and CDR2 FQNNGV. V was clipped by 6 bases and J by 0 bases, with 12 bases between them. This CDR3 has 14 residues. The CDR3 sequence is CASRSVLVSYEQYF. CDR3 bases: TGTGCCAGCAGGTCCGTGTTAGTCTCCTACGAGCAGTACTTC.

Ten or more counts support this clonotype. The chain joins TRBV11-2 to TRBJ2-3, with D possibly matching TRBD2 (6 bases). V shed 8 bases and J shed 5 bases, with 20 bases lying between them. CDR3 length equals 15 residues. In germline, CDR1 is SGHAT, CDR2 FQNNGV. In DNA, the CDR3 is TGTGCCAGCCGAGGGCAGGGAGGCCATGGAGATACGCAGTATTTT. Translation: CASRGQGGHGDTQYF.